The 10 T cell receptor beta chains given below trace back to one sample, sequenced in a study of T cell repertoires in cytomegalovirus infection. No antigens are known for them. TCRdb processed the reads anew with MiXCR; each CDR3 protein has one entry. This sample carries roughly 920,000 distinct CDR3 sequences, approximately 33% of them seen once, and the ten largest clones take around 15%. The source was cultured CD8+ T cells from PBMCs, collected from culture after CMV antigen stimulation. All receptors come from a human donor in good health (CMV status not recorded). Some clones in this sample may be carry-over from other donors' samples.

V gene TRBV5-5 combines with J gene TRBJ1-1; D is possibly TRBD1 (6 bases). The CDR3 spans 14 residues. The ends were cut back, 2 bases at V and 3 bases at J, with 11 bases in the middle. CDR1 and CDR2 from the germline V gene are SGHKS and YYEKEE (reference sequence). This CDR3 is CASSLRRGYTEAFF. In DNA form, the CDR3 reads TGTGCCAGCAGCTTAAGAAGGGGGTACACTGAAGCTTTCTTT.

In its sample, this clonotype was seen a few times. V gene TRBV5-1 combines with J gene TRBJ2-7, with D possibly matching TRBD1 (5 bases). V was clipped by 0 bases and J by 0 bases, with 10 bases between them. Per the germline V gene, CDR1 is SGHRS and CDR2 is YFSETQ. This CDR3 is 15 amino acids long. In nucleotides, the CDR3 is TGCGCCAGCAGCTTGGGTAAGGGGTTCTCCTACGAGCAGTACTTC. Its translation: CASSLGKGFSYEQYF.

The table lists this clonotype with a few counts. This CDR3 reads CASSFHPARERDTQYF. In DNA, the CDR3 is TGTGCCAGCAGCTTCCACCCCGCCAGGGAGAGGGATACGCAGTATTTT. The V call is TRBV7-9, the J call TRBJ2-3; D assignment may be TRBD1 or TRBD2 (5 bases each). V gave up 3 bases and J gave up 6 bases, with 19 bases separating them. CDR1 is SEHNR and CDR2 is FQNEAQ in the germline V gene (reference sequence). This CDR3 is 16 amino acids long.

The sample holds a few counts of this clonotype. The rearrangement links TRBV6-1 to TRBJ2-7; D is ambiguous. CDR1 and CDR2 from the germline V gene are MNHNS and SASEGT. The CDR3 consists of 13 residues. V lost 7 bases to trimming and J lost 3 bases, with 13 bases between them. In DNA form, the CDR3 reads TGTGCCAGCATCAGTCCCAATCGCTACGAGCAGTACGTC. Residues: CASISPNRYEQYV.

The chain joins TRBV7-6 to TRBJ2-5; 8 bases fit TRBD1. V was clipped by 5 bases and J by 6 bases; unmatched bases: 8. Looked up from germline, CDR1 is SGHVS and CDR2 is FNYEAQ. The CDR3 is 14 amino acids. The CDR3 sequence is CASSHPQGAKTQYF. CDR3 DNA: TGTGCCAGCAGCCACCCCCAGGGGGCAAAGACCCAGTACTTC.

The chain carries TRBV6-5 and TRBJ1-5; TRBD1 matches at 9 bases. Per germline, CDR1 MNHEY and CDR2 SVGAGI. Trimming at V came to 2 bases and at J to 9 bases, leaving 5 bases not matched to a gene. There are 14 residues in the CDR3. CDR3 sequence reads: CASSYGTGRGPQHF. The CDR3 DNA is TGTGCCAGCAGTTACGGGACAGGGAGGGGGCCCCAGCATTTT.

The chain uses TRBV2 and TRBJ2-7; 8 nucleotides align to TRBD1. This CDR3 region has 12 residues. V was clipped by 7 bases and J by 12 bases; unmatched bases: 11. Germline-derived CDR1 and CDR2 are SNHLY and FYNNEI. CDR3 loop: CASTTDGQGPYV. The CDR3 nucleotides read TGTGCCAGCACAACTGACGGACAGGGACCGTACGTC.

The rearrangement joins TRBV5-1 to TRBJ2-7, with a weak D call TRBD1 (6 bases). V was trimmed by 4 bases and J by 0 bases, leaving 17 bases between them. The CDR3 is made up of 16 amino acids. Germline lookup yields CDR1 SGHRS and CDR2 YFSETQ. CDR3 DNA sequence: TGCGCCAGCAGCCCCCACGGAACAGGGCCCTCCTACGAGCAGTACTTC. Amino acids: CASSPHGTGPSYEQYF.

The sample holds many counts of this clonotype. The chain employs TRBV7-2 and TRBJ2-1; D perhaps matches TRBD2 (6 bases). The CDR3 has 14 amino acids. Germline-derived CDR1 and CDR2 are SGHTA and FQGNSA. V was trimmed by 4 bases and J by 11 bases, leaving 18 bases between them. The CDR3 here is CASSSTLLAGKQFF. Written as DNA, the CDR3 is TGTGCCAGCAGCTCCACTCTACTCGCGGGGAAGCAGTTCTTC.

This clonotype was detected many times. V usage is TRBV7-2 and J usage is TRBJ2-4; D unresolved. Trimming removed 2 bases from V and 3 bases from J, with 20 bases in between. Germline values: CDR1 SGHTA, CDR2 FQGNSA. The CDR3 is 18 residues long. CDR3 DNA sequence: TGTGCCAGCAGCTTAACCGCAGCCATATCCCCTTTCAAAAACATTCAGTACTTC. Amino acids: CASSLTAAISPFKNIQYF.